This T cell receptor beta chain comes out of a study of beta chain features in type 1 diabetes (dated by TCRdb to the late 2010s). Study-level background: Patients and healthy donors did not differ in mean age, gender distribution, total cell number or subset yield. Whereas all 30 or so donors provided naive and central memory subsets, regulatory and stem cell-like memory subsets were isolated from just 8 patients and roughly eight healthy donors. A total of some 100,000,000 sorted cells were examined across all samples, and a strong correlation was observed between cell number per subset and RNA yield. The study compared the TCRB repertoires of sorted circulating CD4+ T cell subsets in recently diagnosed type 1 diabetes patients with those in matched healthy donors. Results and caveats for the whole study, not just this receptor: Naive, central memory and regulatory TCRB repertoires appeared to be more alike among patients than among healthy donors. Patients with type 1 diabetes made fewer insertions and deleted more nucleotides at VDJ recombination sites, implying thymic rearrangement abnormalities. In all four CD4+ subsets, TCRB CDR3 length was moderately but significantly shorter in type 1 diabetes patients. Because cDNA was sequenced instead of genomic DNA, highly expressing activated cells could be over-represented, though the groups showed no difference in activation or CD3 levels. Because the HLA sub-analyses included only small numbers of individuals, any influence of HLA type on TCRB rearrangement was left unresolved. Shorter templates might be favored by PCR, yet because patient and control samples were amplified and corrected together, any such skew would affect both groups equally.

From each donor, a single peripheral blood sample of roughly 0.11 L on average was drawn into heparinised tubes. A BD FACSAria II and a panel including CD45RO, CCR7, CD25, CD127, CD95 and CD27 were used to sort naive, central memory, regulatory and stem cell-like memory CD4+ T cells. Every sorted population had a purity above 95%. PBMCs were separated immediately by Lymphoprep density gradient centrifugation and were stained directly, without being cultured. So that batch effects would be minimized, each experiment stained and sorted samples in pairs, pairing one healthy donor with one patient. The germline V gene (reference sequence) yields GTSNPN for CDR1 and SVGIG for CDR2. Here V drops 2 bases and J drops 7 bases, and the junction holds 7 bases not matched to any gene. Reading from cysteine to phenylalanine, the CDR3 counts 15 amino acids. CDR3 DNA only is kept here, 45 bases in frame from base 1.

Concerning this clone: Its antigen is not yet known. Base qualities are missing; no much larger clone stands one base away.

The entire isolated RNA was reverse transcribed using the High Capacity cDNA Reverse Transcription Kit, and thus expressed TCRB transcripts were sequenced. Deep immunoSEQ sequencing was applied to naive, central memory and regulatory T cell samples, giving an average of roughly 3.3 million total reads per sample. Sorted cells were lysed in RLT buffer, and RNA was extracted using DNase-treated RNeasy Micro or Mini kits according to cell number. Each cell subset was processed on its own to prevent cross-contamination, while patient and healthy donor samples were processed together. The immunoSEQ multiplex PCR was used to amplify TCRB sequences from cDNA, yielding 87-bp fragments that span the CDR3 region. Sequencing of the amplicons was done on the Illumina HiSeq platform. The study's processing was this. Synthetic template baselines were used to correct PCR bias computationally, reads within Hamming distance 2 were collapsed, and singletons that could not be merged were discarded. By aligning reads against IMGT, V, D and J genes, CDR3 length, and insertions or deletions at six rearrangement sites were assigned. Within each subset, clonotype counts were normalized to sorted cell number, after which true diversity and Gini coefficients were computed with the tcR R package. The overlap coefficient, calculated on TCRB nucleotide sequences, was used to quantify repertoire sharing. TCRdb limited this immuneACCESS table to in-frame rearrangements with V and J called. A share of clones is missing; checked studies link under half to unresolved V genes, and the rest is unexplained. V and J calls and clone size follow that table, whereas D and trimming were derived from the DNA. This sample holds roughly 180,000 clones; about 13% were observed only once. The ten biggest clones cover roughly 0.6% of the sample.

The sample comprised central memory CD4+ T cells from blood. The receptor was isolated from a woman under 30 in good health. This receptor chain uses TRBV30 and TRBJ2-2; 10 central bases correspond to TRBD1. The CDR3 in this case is CAWSPRQGAGGELFF. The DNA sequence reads TGTGCCTGGAGTCCTCGACAGGGGGCTGGCGGGGAGCTGTTTTTT.